The 25 T cell receptor beta chains below come from one sample, sequenced in a study of spatial heterogeneity in lung cancer. TCRdb reprocessed the 5' RACE reads via MiXCR and lists one record per CDR3 protein. Among around 9,800 distinct CDR3 sequences listed, 6.3% were seen once. Time point noted: sample taken at primary tumor resection. From tumor, nontumor lung or frozen PBMC, whole RNA was taken unsorted for sequencing. The specimen was PBMCs, collected at surgery. These receptors were taken from a male donor with early-stage non-small cell lung cancer.

Remarks on this clonotype: The library was built for alpha chains, so this beta chain is an off-target read and its size means little. V usage is TRBV20-1 and J usage is TRBJ2-4; TRBD1 is a possible D gene (6 bases). Germline assignment: CDR1 DFQATT and CDR2 SNEGSKA (reference sequence). The CDR3 runs to 14 residues. The V end was cut by 0 bases, the J end by 6 bases, with 12 bases between. In DNA, the CDR3 is TGCAGTGCTAGAGATTTCGGCAGGGGAAACATTCAGTACTTC. It translates to CSARDFGRGNIQYF.

This clonotype is judged medium-sized. With the library built for alpha chains, this beta chain is off target and its frequency is not meaningful. The V call is TRBV2, the J call TRBJ1-6; D unresolved. CDR1 and CDR2 (germline): SNHLY, FYNNEI. The V gene lost 4 bases and the J gene lost 7 bases, with 8 bases spanning the gap. The CDR3 spans 13 residues. As DNA, the CDR3 is TGTGCCAGCAGTGGACCGTTAAATTCACCCCTCCACTTT. Its translation: CASSGPLNSPLHF. Drawing the rest from reference TRBV2 and TRBJ1-6, the complete variable domain is EPEVTQTPSHQVTQMGQEVILRCVPISNHLYFYWYRQILGQKVEFLVSFYNNEISEKSEIFDDQFSVERPDGSNFTLKIRSTKLEDSAMYFCASSGPLNSPLHFGNGTRLTVT.

This clonotype was detected a few times. This beta chain appears as a stray read in a library generated for alpha chains; its size is not informative. The gene calls are TRBV4-1 and TRBJ2-1; D not resolved. Germline V gene lookup returns CDR1 MGHRA and CDR2 YSYEKL. V shed 3 bases and J shed 8 bases, with 5 bases lying between them. The CDR3 has 11 residues. CDR3 amino acids: CASSHRDEQFF. The CDR3 DNA follows: TGCGCCAGCAGCCACCGGGATGAGCAGTTCTTC.

This clonotype occurred many times. This beta chain lies outside the target of a library built for alpha chains; its clone size means little. J is TRBJ1-6 and V is TRBV5-1; D is ambiguous. The V end lost 0 bases, the J end lost 11 bases, and 9 bases lay between the germline ends. The CDR3 contains 13 residues. Per the germline V gene, CDR1 is SGHRS and CDR2 is YFSETQ. CDR3 in amino acids: CASSLEQTTPLHF. In nucleotides, the CDR3 is TGCGCCAGCAGCTTGGAACAGACGACACCCCTCCACTTT.

The table lists this clonotype with many counts. An end of the junction does not agree with germline; a read error may underlie this. The library was prepared for alpha chains; this beta chain is a stray read, so its frequency means little. This chain uses TRBV7-7 with TRBJ2-2; 10 nucleotides align to TRBD2. Germline CDR1 SSHAT, CDR2 FNYEAQ (reference sequence). This CDR3 is 15 amino acids long. The CDR3 reads CASSLAGANTGELFF. CDR3 nucleotide sequence: TGTGCCAGCAGCCTAGCGGGGGCGAACACCGGGGAGCTGTTTTTT.

To note about this clonotype: This beta chain turned up in a library designed for alpha chains; as an off-target read, its abundance says little. The chain links TRBV12-3 or TRBV12-4 to TRBJ2-2, with D tentatively TRBD1 (5 bases). This CDR3 has 13 residues. Trimming cost V 6 bases and J 3 bases, with 8 bases left between them. The CDR3 coding sequence is TGTGCCAGCAGCCGACAGCACACCGGGGAGCTGTTTTTT. It yields the protein CASSRQHTGELFF.

This clonotype was seen many times. Because this beta chain is a stray read in a library intended to capture alpha chains, its abundance should not be given much weight. The V call is TRBV21-1, the J call TRBJ2-2; the DNA was not compared with TRBD1, the D call given in the table. TRBV21-1 is classified as a pseudogene. The CDR3 spans 23 residues. In nucleotides, the CDR3 is TGTGCCAGCAGCAAAGTAGAACCTTGCGGGGAGGCGGAACACCGGGTCAGGACCGGGGAGCTGTTTTTT. It yields the protein CASSKVEPCGEAEHRVRTGELFF.

This clonotype has more than one count but fewer than ten. This beta chain appears as a stray read in a library generated for alpha chains; its size is not informative. This chain links TRBV7-9 with TRBJ2-1; D might be TRBD2 (6 bases). V was clipped by 4 bases and J by 7 bases, with 14 bases between them. Germline V lookup: CDR1 SEHNR, CDR2 FQNEAQ (reference sequence). This CDR3 has 14 residues. CDR3 in DNA: TGTGCCAGCAGCTCCCGGGAGAGGAAGAATGAGCAGTTCTTC. The encoded protein is CASSSRERKNEQFF.

This clonotype was found a few times. Because this beta chain is a stray read in a library intended to capture alpha chains, its abundance should not be given much weight. The chain employs TRBV19 and TRBJ1-4, with a weak D call TRBD1 (6 bases). The germline V and J ends were trimmed by 2 bases and 2 bases, with 12 bases remaining between them. CDR3 length: 16 amino acids. Germline V gene lookup returns CDR1 LNHDA and CDR2 SQIVND (reference sequence). The DNA of the CDR3 is TGTGCCAGTAGTATACGCCGGACAGTTACTAATGAAAAACTGTTTTTT. It codes for CASSIRRTVTNEKLFF.

The table lists this clonotype with a few counts. With the library built for alpha chains, this beta chain is off target and its frequency is not meaningful. CDR3 bases: TGTGCCAGCAGCCCGGACTCTGGGGCCAACGTCCTGACTTTC. Amino acids: CASSPDSGANVLTF. The genes are TRBV7-2 and TRBJ2-6, with D unresolved. V was pared by 5 bases and J by 0 bases, with 5 bases between. From germline, CDR1 is SGHTA and CDR2 FQGNSA. This CDR3 is built from 14 residues.

This clonotype occurred many times. The library was prepared for alpha chains; this beta chain is a stray read, so its frequency means little. The chain employs TRBV28 and TRBJ2-5, with TRBD2 matching 7 bases. With V trimmed by 5 bases and J by 4 bases, 10 bases remained unmatched. Per the germline V gene, CDR1 is MDHEN and CDR2 is SYDVKM. This CDR3 has 15 residues. Here the CDR3 DNA reads TGTGCCAGCAGTCCACAGGCTAGCGGTTTAGAGACCCAGTACTTC. Encoded protein: CASSPQASGLETQYF.

The table lists this clonotype with many counts. A library made for alpha chains picked up this beta chain off target, so its size means little. V and J are TRBV29-1 and TRBJ2-3; 7 bases are shared with TRBD1. V shed 7 bases, J shed 7 bases, and the junction held 11 bases outside the gene matches. CDR1 SQVTM and CDR2 ANQGSEA come from the germline V gene. The CDR3 is made up of 13 amino acids. This CDR3 is CSGTRQGVYTQYF. CDR3 bases: TGCAGCGGGACAAGACAGGGAGTGTATACGCAGTATTTT.

Comments on this clonotype: Being off target in a library aimed at alpha chains, this beta chain has a size of little meaning. The chain has TRBV7-9 and TRBJ2-7; 7 nucleotides match TRBD2. Germline V gene sequence: CDR1 SEHNR, CDR2 FQNEAQ (reference sequence). The CDR3 loop spans 14 amino acids. V was clipped by 5 bases and J by 6 bases; unmatched bases: 10. CDR3 DNA: TGTGCCAGCAGCCTCGCGGCGGGAGCGATCGAGCAGTACTTC. As protein: CASSLAAGAIEQYF.

Remarks on this clonotype: This beta chain appears as a stray read in a library generated for alpha chains; its size is not informative. The rearrangement joins TRBV5-1 to TRBJ2-3; TRBD2 matches 12 bases. From germline, CDR1 is SGHRS and CDR2 YFSETQ. V was pared by 0 bases and J by 3 bases, with 5 bases of the junction left unmatched. The CDR3 is made up of 17 amino acids. The CDR3 protein is CASSLALAGGPTDTQYF. In nucleotides, the CDR3 is TGCGCCAGCAGCTTGGCTCTAGCGGGAGGGCCAACAGATACGCAGTATTTT.

This clonotype was detected only a few times. The library was prepared for alpha chains; this beta chain is a stray read, so its frequency means little. V usage is TRBV5-1 and J usage is TRBJ2-1; D might be TRBD1 or TRBD2, each matching 6 bases. Germline CDR1 and CDR2: SGHRS and YFSETQ. There are 14 residues in the CDR3. The V and J ends lost 4 bases and 8 bases respectively, with 16 bases between them. CDR3 DNA: TGCGCCAGCAGCCTGGGGTCCGGGGGCGATGAGCAGTTCTTC. It specifies CASSLGSGGDEQFF.

This clonotype was seen ten or more times. This beta chain is an off-target read within a library intended for alpha chains, so its frequency means little. V and J are TRBV7-2 and TRBJ2-5; 11 nucleotides line up with TRBD2. The germline CDR1 and CDR2 sequences are SGHTA and FQGNSA. The V segment lost 5 bases and the J segment 4 bases; nucleotides outside the gene matches: 12. This CDR3 is built from 17 residues. The CDR3 DNA is TGTGCCAGCAGCACCACGAGACTAGCGGGACTTTTAGAGACCCAGTACTTC. It specifies CASSTTRLAGLLETQYF. The whole variable domain, remainder taken from reference TRBV7-2 and TRBJ2-5, is GAGVSQSPSNKVTEKGKDVELRCDPISGHTALYWYRQSLGQGLEFLIYFQGNSAPDKSGLPSDRFSAERTGGSVSTLTIQRTQQEDSAVYLCASSTTRLAGLLETQYFGPGTRLLVL.

Remarks on this clonotype: The library was built for alpha chains, so this beta chain is an off-target read and its size means little. The CDR3 sequence: CASSYNGEAGELFF. The CDR3 coding sequence is TGTGCCAGCAGTTATAACGGGGAGGCCGGGGAGCTGTTTTTT. The chain uses TRBV6-2 or TRBV6-3 and TRBJ2-2, with D possibly TRBD2 on 6 matching bases. The length of the CDR3 is 14 residues. CDR1 is MNHEY and CDR2 is SVGEGT in the germline V gene. The V end was cut by 3 bases, the J end by 6 bases, with 11 bases between.

Comments on this clonotype: The junction departs from germline at one end; a sequencing error may be responsible. As an off-target read in a library built for alpha chains, this beta chain has a frequency of little significance. J is TRBJ2-7 and V is TRBV10-2, with 7 bases lining up with TRBD1. This CDR3 region has 12 residues. CDR1 and CDR2 (germline): WSHSY, SAAADI. The CDR3 is CAKTGTLEEQCF. The CDR3 nucleotides are TGCGCCAAGACAGGGACCCTTGAAGAGCAGTGCTTC.

This clonotype has more than one count but fewer than ten. Within a library made for alpha chains, this beta chain is off target, and its count is uninformative. V usage is TRBV20-1 and J usage is TRBJ2-7, with 9 bases aligning to TRBD2. Germline assignment: CDR1 DFQATT and CDR2 SNEGSKA (reference sequence). The CDR3 has 15 amino acids. V lost 2 bases, J lost 4 bases, and 9 bases stayed unmatched. The CDR3 sequence: CSARPGSGSQYEQYF. The CDR3 DNA sequence: TGCAGTGCTAGACCGGGTAGCGGGAGTCAATACGAGCAGTACTTC.

This clonotype was counted ten times or more. This beta chain was picked up by a library intended for alpha chains and is off target, so its count carries little meaning. V usage is TRBV5-6 and J usage is TRBJ2-5; TRBD2 matches at 15 bases. J gave up 2 bases and V 4 bases, and 9 bases lay outside the gene matches. Germline lookup yields CDR1 SGHDT and CDR2 YYEEEE. The CDR3 has 18 amino acids. For the CDR3, the DNA is TGTGCCAGCAGCATCGGACTAGCGGGGGGGCCGTATCAAGAGACCCAGTACTTC. Translation gives CASSIGLAGGPYQETQYF. Full variable domain (missing parts from reference TRBV5-6 and TRBJ2-5): DAGVTQSPTHLIKTRGQQVTLRCSPKSGHDTVSWYQQALGQGPQFIFQYYEEEERQRGNFPDRFSGHQFPNYSSELNVNALLLGDSALYLCASSIGLAGGPYQETQYFGPGTRLLVL.

This clonotype was counted many times. The library was prepared for alpha chains; this beta chain is a stray read, so its frequency means little. The rearrangement links TRBV2 to TRBJ1-1; D unclear. The CDR3 is 11 amino acids. V was shortened by 6 bases and J by 9 bases, with 11 bases between the two germline ends. CDR1 is SNHLY, CDR2 FYNNEI, per germline. CDR3 sequence (DNA): TGTGCCAGCAGGGCGGGATTCAAAGCTTTCTTT. Its translation is CASRAGFKAFF.

As regards this clonotype: Because the library targeted alpha chains, this beta chain is an off-target read whose size means little. DNA for the CDR3: TGTGCCAGTAAACCGGGACAGGTTAATCAGCCCCAGCATTTT. Translation: CASKPGQVNQPQHF. The gene calls are TRBV19 and TRBJ1-5; TRBD1 matches at 8 bases. Per the germline V gene, CDR1 is LNHDA and CDR2 is SQIVND (reference sequence). V was clipped by 7 bases and J by 4 bases; unmatched bases: 6. CDR3 size: 14 residues.

This clonotype was seen at least ten times. This beta chain is an unintended read in a library built for alpha chains; its size means little. The chain links TRBV11-2 to TRBJ2-2; 8 bases match TRBD1. After removal of 4 bases from V and 5 bases from J, the junction contained 6 bases not matched to a gene. Germline V gives CDR1 SGHAT, CDR2 FQNNGV. This CDR3 region has 15 residues. The CDR3 region is CASSSRTGRTGELFF. The DNA for the CDR3 is TGTGCCAGCAGCTCCCGGACAGGGCGGACCGGGGAGCTGTTTTTT. Full variable domain (rest looked up from reference TRBV11-2 and TRBJ2-2): EAGVAQSPRYKIIEKRQSVAFWCNPISGHATLYWYQQILGQGPKLLIQFQNNGVVDDSQLPKDRFSAERLKGVDSTLKIQPAKLEDSAVYLCASSSRTGRTGELFFGEGSRLTVL.

Comment on this clonotype: With the library built for alpha chains, this beta chain is off target and its frequency is not meaningful. The chain couples TRBV6-5 to TRBJ1-4; no clear D. Trimming stripped 4 bases from V and 0 bases from J, with 6 bases between. Germline CDR1 and CDR2: MNHEY and SVGAGI. This CDR3 has 14 residues. The CDR3 DNA is TGTGCCAGCAGTTTCGATACAACTAATGAAAAACTGTTTTTT. Its translation: CASSFDTTNEKLFF.

This clonotype was seen only a few times. This beta chain lies outside the target of a library built for alpha chains; its clone size means little. The chain links TRBV3-1 to TRBJ2-1; TRBD2 matches at 7 bases. V shed 10 bases and J 5 bases; nucleotides not matched to a gene: 5. CDR3 length equals 12 residues. Germline CDR1 is LGHDT and CDR2 is YNNKEL (reference sequence). The CDR3 DNA is TGTGCCACCTTAGCGGGTAACAATGAGCAGTTCTTC. It yields the protein CATLAGNNEQFF.